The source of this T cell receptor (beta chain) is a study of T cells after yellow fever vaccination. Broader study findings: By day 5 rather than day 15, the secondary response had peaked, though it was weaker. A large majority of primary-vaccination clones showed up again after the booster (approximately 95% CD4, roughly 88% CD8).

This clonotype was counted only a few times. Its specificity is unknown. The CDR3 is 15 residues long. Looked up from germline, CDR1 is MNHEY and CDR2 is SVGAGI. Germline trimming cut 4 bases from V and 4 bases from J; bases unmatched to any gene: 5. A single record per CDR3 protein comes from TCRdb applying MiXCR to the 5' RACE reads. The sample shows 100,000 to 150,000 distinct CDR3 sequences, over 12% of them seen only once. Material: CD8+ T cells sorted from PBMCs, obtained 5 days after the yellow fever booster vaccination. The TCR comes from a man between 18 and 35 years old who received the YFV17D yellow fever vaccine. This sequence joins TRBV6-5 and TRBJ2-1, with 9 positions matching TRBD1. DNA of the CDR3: TGTGCCAGCAGTTTCTCAGGACAGGGGTACAATGAGCAGTTCTTC. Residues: CASSFSGQGYNEQFF.